A selection of T cell receptor beta chains follows, all from one sample in a study of CD8 T cells in Susac syndrome. TCRdb re-called the immunoSEQ multiplex PCR reads with MiXCR, one entry per CDR3 protein. The sample holds about 180,000 distinct CDR3 sequences, roughly 95% seen once. The sequenced sample consisted of CD4+ T cells from PBMCs. These receptors were taken from a human donor with multiple sclerosis. CDR3s include the opening cysteine and the closing phenylalanine or tryptophan. The D gene is left open where the match is weak. Only some rows state a clone size, as once, few, many or a class for expanded clones.

V gene	D gene	clone size	J gene	CDR3 protein	CDR3 DNA
TRBV25-1	.	once	TRBJ1-1	CASSVTEVTEAFF	TGTGCCAGCAGCGTGACAGAGGTCACTGAAGCTTTCTTT
TRBV6-2/TRBV6-3	.	.	TRBJ2-7	CASSYTYEQYF	TGTGCCAGCAGTTACACCTACGAGCAGTACTTC
TRBV29-1	.	.	TRBJ1-1	CSAQRKLTNTEAFF	TGCAGCGCCCAAAGAAAGCTTACGAACACTGAAGCTTTCTTT
TRBV27	TRBD1	.	TRBJ1-2	CASSPGTGLGYGYTF	TGTGCCAGCAGCCCCGGGACAGGGTTAGGGTATGGCTACACCTTC
TRBV9	TRBD1	.	TRBJ2-5	CASSPGQGGQETQYF	TGTGCCAGCAGCCCAGGACAGGGGGGGCAAGAGACCCAGTACTTC
TRBV7-9	.	.	TRBJ2-7	CASSRGGTQPYEQYF	TGTGCCAGCAGTCGAGGGGGGACGCAGCCCTACGAGCAGTACTTC
TRBV30	.	.	TRBJ1-1	CAWTEEGKYTEAFF	TGTGCCTGGACCGAGGAGGGGAAATACACTGAAGCTTTCTTT
TRBV7-9	.	once	TRBJ1-5	CASSLVSGNSNQPQHF	TGTGCCAGCAGCTTAGTGAGTGGGAATAGCAATCAGCCCCAGCATTTT
TRBV5-1	.	.	TRBJ2-6	CASSGRLSGANVLTF	TGCGCCAGCAGCGGACGTCTTTCTGGGGCCAACGTCCTGACTTTC
TRBV29-1	.	.	TRBJ1-2	CSVEAGRINYGYTF	TGCAGCGTGGAGGCGGGACGGATAAACTATGGCTACACCTTC
TRBV2	TRBD2	few	TRBJ2-1	CASSLSGGSYNEQFF	TGTGCCAGCAGTCTAAGCGGGGGCTCCTACAATGAGCAGTTCTTC
TRBV4-1	.	.	TRBJ2-1	CASSQDNEAGLPYNEQFF	TGCGCCAGCAGCCAAGATAACGAGGCGGGTCTCCCCTACAATGAGCAGTTCTTC
TRBV2	.	once	TRBJ2-5	CASGNALAAETQYF	TGTGCCAGCGGAAATGCCCTAGCAGCTGAGACCCAGTACTTC
TRBV12-3/TRBV12-4	TRBD2	.	TRBJ2-1	CASRTGTTFPFF	TGTGCCAGCAGGACCGGGACTACTTTTCCGTTCTTC